This T cell receptor beta chain was obtained from a study of shared clonotypes between healthy human individuals. The overall study: Used for every donor were three CD4 naive, three CD4 memory, two CD8 naive and one CD8 memory plate.

Profiled with immunoSEQ multiplex PCR; TCRdb holds only in-frame clones, not every one. This table holds roughly 520,000 clones, approximately 95% found once. Trimming took off 7 bases at V and 7 bases at J, with 13 bases between the two ends. CDR3 size: 13 residues. Germline assignment: CDR1 MDHEN and CDR2 SYDVKM. Worth noting for this clone: Its target is not known.

Points from the study as a whole: Researchers found naive subsets generally carried larger estimated richness than memory subsets.

The sample taken for sequencing was naive CD4+ T cells sorted from blood. The subset here: CD45RA+ positively selected. The rearrangement uses TRBV28 and TRBJ1-4; D uncertain. This TCR came from a woman aged 25 to 39 in good health. The CDR3 nucleotides read TGTGCCAGCATTATGGGCTTGGGTGAAAAACTGTTTTTT. It encodes CASIMGLGEKLFF.